This entry lists 30 T cell receptor beta chains sequenced from one sample in a study of radiotherapy plus CTLA-4 blockade in lung cancer. Sequencing was performed with immunoSEQ multiplex PCR; in TCRdb, only in-frame clones are kept and a portion is missing. The profile shows 95,000 to 150,000 clones, about 87% of them singletons. Sequences were derived from peripheral blood, sampled from a patient treated with radiotherapy plus ipilimumab. Source of these receptors: a human donor with non-small cell lung cancer that progressed on radiotherapy plus ipilimumab.

The chain carries TRBV27 and TRBJ2-1, with D perhaps TRBD2 (6 bases). Germline CDR1 and CDR2: MNHEY and SMNVEV (reference sequence). V lost 5 bases and J 0 bases, leaving 14 bases between the germline ends. The length of the CDR3 is 16 residues. The CDR3 DNA sequence: TGTGCCAGCAGTCGACCCCCTAGCGTCTCCTACAATGAGCAGTTCTTC. Translating gives CASSRPPSVSYNEQFF.

V usage is TRBV4-1 and J usage is TRBJ2-3, with TRBD1 identical over 7 bases. Trimming at V came to 2 bases and at J to 0 bases, leaving 5 bases not matched to a gene. The germline gives CDR1 MGHRA, CDR2 YSYEKL. This CDR3 spans 16 amino acids. CDR3 nucleotide sequence: TGCGCCAGCAGCCAACAGACAGGGTCAAGCACAGATACGCAGTATTTT. Protein: CASSQQTGSSTDTQYF.

The V call is TRBV2, the J call TRBJ1-5, with TRBD1 matching 11 bases. The junction had 10 bases not matched to a gene; V was cut back by 5 bases and J by 7 bases. CDR3 length: 16 residues. Germline V gene data show CDR1 as SNHLY and CDR2 as FYNNEI. Written as DNA, the CDR3 is TGTGCCAGCAGTTTCACCGGGACAGGGGGAGGCCAGCCCCAGCATTTT. This codes for CASSFTGTGGGQPQHF.

The chain recombines TRBV2 with TRBJ2-7, with D tentatively TRBD2 (5 bases). The ends were cut back, 3 bases at V and 6 bases at J, with 24 bases in the middle. The length of the CDR3 is 17 residues. Germline CDR1 reads SNHLY; CDR2 reads FYNNEI. The CDR3 bases are TGTGCCAGCAGTGAGGCCTACGCCGGGAAAAGGGAAGGCGAGCAGTACTTC. Its translation is CASSEAYAGKREGEQYF.

The chain employs TRBV6-1 and TRBJ1-1; no clear D. Trimming cost V 5 bases and J 4 bases, with 5 bases left between them. CDR3 length equals 11 residues. Germline V CDR1 and CDR2: MNHNS, SASEGT. CDR3 loop: CASSYGTEAFF. DNA for the CDR3: TGTGCCAGCAGTTATGGCACTGAAGCTTTCTTT.

The gene calls are TRBV7-9 and TRBJ2-3; 9 bases line up with TRBD2. This CDR3 has 16 residues. Trimming at V came to 1 base and at J to 4 bases, leaving 6 bases not matched to a gene. Germline V gene sequence: CDR1 SEHNR, CDR2 FQNEAQ (reference sequence). The DNA for the CDR3 is TGTGCCAGCAGCTTAGATAGCGGGAGAAGGTCAGATACGCAGTATTTT. It encodes CASSLDSGRRSDTQYF.

The V and J genes are TRBV5-6 and TRBJ1-5; D unclear. CDR3 length: 15 residues. Looked up from germline, CDR1 is SGHDT and CDR2 is YYEEEE. V was shortened by 0 bases and J by 2 bases, with 9 bases between the two germline ends. CDR3 coding DNA: TGTGCCAGCAGCTTGGGGCCAGAGGGCAATCAGCCCCAGCATTTT. Translation: CASSLGPEGNQPQHF.

The genes are TRBV4-1 and TRBJ2-1; 9 bases line up with TRBD2. Germline CDR1 and CDR2: MGHRA and YSYEKL. V lost 4 bases to trimming and J lost 7 bases; unmatched junction nucleotides: 14. CDR3 length: 17 residues. The CDR3 DNA follows: TGCGCCAGCAGCCGAACCGATAGCGGGAGTTTTTCAAATGAGCAGTTCTTC. This translates into CASSRTDSGSFSNEQFF.

The rearrangement links TRBV7-3 to TRBJ2-1, with 8 nucleotides matching TRBD2. This CDR3 region has 21 residues. After removal of 5 bases from V and 1 base from J, the junction contained 22 bases not matched to a gene. Germline V gene data show CDR1 as SGHTA and CDR2 as FQGTGA. Here the CDR3 DNA reads TGTGCCAGCAGCCAACTACCCGGGACTAGTCGAACCCTTAGGTCCTACAATGAGCAGTTCTTC. Its translation is CASSQLPGTSRTLRSYNEQFF.

V is TRBV29-1 and J is TRBJ1-4; no clear D. Trimming removed 4 bases from V and 7 bases from J, with 7 bases in between. Germline V CDR1 and CDR2: SQVTM, ANQGSEA. This CDR3 has 11 residues. Here the CDR3 reads CSVVEREKLFF. The CDR3 nucleotides are TGCAGCGTTGTAGAGCGTGAAAAACTGTTTTTT.

The CDR3 DNA follows: TGCGCCAGCAGCGGCGGGGGGCTATACGAGCAGTACTTC. Its translation: CASSGGGLYEQYF. V gene TRBV5-1 combines with J gene TRBJ2-7; TRBD2 aligns across 8 bases. V shed 4 bases and J 4 bases; nucleotides not matched to a gene: 4. This CDR3 has 13 residues. Per the germline V gene, CDR1 is SGHRS and CDR2 is YFSETQ.

The chain carries TRBV19 and TRBJ1-5; possible D gene TRBD1, 5 bases. Per the germline V gene, CDR1 is LNHDA and CDR2 is SQIVND (reference sequence). CDR3 size: 13 residues. The V end lost 8 bases, the J end lost 5 bases, and 13 bases lay between the germline ends. The CDR3 spells CASQGGADQPQHF. CDR3 coding DNA: TGTGCCAGTCAAGGAGGGGCCGATCAGCCCCAGCATTTT. Full variable domain (rest looked up from reference TRBV19 and TRBJ1-5): DGGITQSPKYLFRKEGQNVTLSCEQNLNHDAMYWYRQDPGQGLRLIYYSQIVNDFQKGDIAEGYSVSREKKESFPLTVTSAQKNPTAFYLCASQGGADQPQHFGDGTRLSIL.

The chain uses TRBV11-2 and TRBJ1-2, with D perhaps matching TRBD1 (6 bases). The CDR3 runs 15 residues. Germline assignment: CDR1 SGHAT and CDR2 FQNNGV. The V and J ends lost 0 bases and 4 bases respectively, with 12 bases between them. The CDR3 loop is CASSLDLGQFYGYTF. The CDR3 bases are TGTGCCAGCAGCTTAGACCTCGGACAGTTCTATGGCTACACCTTC.

J is TRBJ2-5 and V is TRBV25-1, with D perhaps matching TRBD1 or TRBD2 (5 bases each). CDR3 length equals 15 residues. Germline V gene lookup returns CDR1 MGHDK and CDR2 SYGVNS. The ends were cut back, 2 bases at V and 4 bases at J, with 14 bases in the middle. Here the CDR3 reads CASSETGTRRETQYF. The CDR3 DNA reads TGTGCCAGCAGTGAAACCGGGACCCGCCGAGAGACCCAGTACTTC.

This chain connects TRBV18 to TRBJ1-1, with 7 bases lining up with TRBD1. Germline CDR1 reads KGHSH; CDR2 reads LQKENI. The ends lost 1 base at V and 1 base at J; junction bases unmatched: 9. The CDR3 extends over 17 amino acids. CDR3 DNA: TGTGCCAGCTCACCACTTTCCACAGGGGCCCCGAACACTGAAGCTTTCTTT. The encoded protein is CASSPLSTGAPNTEAFF. The full variable domain, completed using reference TRBV18 and TRBJ1-1, is NAGVMQNPRHLVRRRGQEARLRCSPMKGHSHVYWYRQLPEEGLKFMVYLQKENIIDESGMPKERFSAEFPKEGPSILRIQQVVRGDSAAYFCASSPLSTGAPNTEAFFGQGTRLTVV.

The chain has TRBV7-2 and TRBJ2-2, with 9 bases identical to TRBD2. The V gene's germline CDR1 is SGHTA and CDR2 FQGNSA. The V and J ends lost 4 bases and 5 bases, in that order; junction bases with no gene match: 8. This CDR3 is built from 16 residues. For the CDR3, the DNA is TGTGCCAGCAGCTCCGTAGCGGGAGTGCAGACCGGGGAGCTGTTTTTT. This translates into CASSSVAGVQTGELFF.

The CDR3 DNA sequence: TGCGCCAGCAGCCTTGGCGATGGGGAGACCCAGTACTTC. It is translated as CASSLGDGETQYF. The V call is TRBV5-1, the J call TRBJ2-5; no clear D. Germline V gives CDR1 SGHRS, CDR2 YFSETQ. Trimming took off 4 bases at V and 5 bases at J, with 12 bases between the two ends. The CDR3 extends over 13 amino acids.

The rearrangement uses TRBV7-9 and TRBJ1-1; possibly TRBD1 for D (6 bases). The V gene lost 5 bases and the J gene lost 1 base, with 17 bases spanning the gap. There are 16 residues in the CDR3. The germline V gene has CDR1 SEHNR and CDR2 FQNEAQ (reference sequence). For the CDR3, the DNA is TGTGCCAGCAGCCCTGTCCCGGAACAGGGGAACACTGAAGCTTTCTTT. Amino acid sequence: CASSPVPEQGNTEAFF. Using reference TRBV7-9 and TRBJ1-1 for the parts outside the CDR3, the full variable domain is DTGVSQNPRHKITKRGQNVTFRCDPISEHNRLYWYRQTLGQGPEFLTYFQNEAQLEKSRLLSDRFSAERPKGSFSTLEIQRTEQGDSAMYLCASSPVPEQGNTEAFFGQGTRLTVV.

The rearrangement uses TRBV7-3 and TRBJ1-2, with 7 bases identical to TRBD1. In germline, CDR1 is SGHTA, CDR2 FQGTGA. The CDR3 consists of 14 residues. Trimming removed 2 bases from V and 7 bases from J; junction bases left unmatched: 7. The CDR3 here is CASSLSPGGFGYTF. CDR3 coding DNA: TGTGCCAGCAGCTTATCGCCAGGGGGTTTTGGCTACACCTTC.

The CDR3 DNA is TGCAGCGTTGTTGTGGGGACAGGGAAGGATGGCTACACCTTC. It encodes CSVVVGTGKDGYTF. The gene calls are TRBV29-1 and TRBJ1-2, with 9 nucleotides matching TRBD1. CDR3 size: 14 residues. Germline V gene data show CDR1 as SQVTM and CDR2 as ANQGSEA. J gave up 6 bases and V 4 bases, and 9 bases lay outside the gene matches.

The rearrangement links TRBV6-1 to TRBJ2-1, with 13 bases matching TRBD2. CDR3 length: 15 residues. CDR1 and CDR2 from the germline V gene are MNHNS and SASEGT. The J segment lost 7 bases and the V segment lost 8 bases, leaving 8 bases of the junction unmatched. The CDR3 coding sequence is TGTGCCAGCGGAGGGACTAGCGGGACATTTAATGAGCAGTTCTTC. This translates into CASGGTSGTFNEQFF.

The J gene is TRBJ2-1, the V gene TRBV15; tentative D call: TRBD1 (6 bases). From germline, CDR1 is LNHNV and CDR2 YYDKDF (reference sequence). V was shortened by 5 bases and J by 6 bases, with 14 bases between the two germline ends. The CDR3 sequence is 14 residues long. CDR3: CATSPTGQINEQFF. CDR3 nucleotides: TGTGCCACCAGCCCCACTGGACAGATCAATGAGCAGTTCTTC.

The chain links TRBV27 to TRBJ2-1; 10 bases agree with TRBD2. This CDR3 has 14 residues. V gave up 6 bases and J gave up 6 bases; unmatched junction bases: 5. The germline gives CDR1 MNHEY, CDR2 SMNVEV (reference sequence). CDR3 in DNA: TGTGCCAGCAGCGGGACTAGCGTGATCAATGAGCAGTTCTTC. Translating gives CASSGTSVINEQFF.

The V gene is TRBV5-4, the J gene TRBJ2-1; D gene uncertain. CDR3 length: 13 amino acids. Germline loops: CDR1 SGHNT, CDR2 YYREEE (reference sequence). Between the trimmed V and J ends, which lost 5 bases and 6 bases, there was a span of 12 bases. CDR3 sequence (DNA): TGTGCCAGCAGTGCCCCGGGTGGCAATGAGCAGTTCTTC. Its translation is CASSAPGGNEQFF.

The rearrangement uses TRBV2 and TRBJ2-1; 12 bases fit TRBD1. The CDR3 loop spans 19 amino acids. V was clipped by 5 bases and J by 0 bases; unmatched bases: 11. Germline V CDR1 and CDR2: SNHLY, FYNNEI. The CDR3 DNA is TGTGCCAGCAGTCCCCGGGGGACAGGGGGCCCGAGCTCCTACAATGAGCAGTTCTTC. As protein: CASSPRGTGGPSSYNEQFF.

In this sample, this clone turned up once. The chain uses TRBV4-1 and TRBJ2-5, with 7 bases aligning to TRBD2. Looked up from germline, CDR1 is MGHRA and CDR2 is YSYEKL. This CDR3 region has 15 residues. J was trimmed by 1 base and V by 0 bases; bases with no gene match: 2. CDR3: CASSQDGGGQETQYF. The CDR3 bases are TGCGCCAGCAGCCAAGATGGGGGGGGCCAAGAGACCCAGTACTTC.

In DNA, the CDR3 is TGTGCCACCAGCAGAGATCGCGGGAGGTTCTACAATGAGCAGTTCTTC. It yields the protein CATSRDRGRFYNEQFF. The chain links TRBV15 to TRBJ2-1; 8 bases fit TRBD2. This CDR3 is built from 16 residues. Germline trimming cut 0 bases from V and 3 bases from J; bases unmatched to any gene: 4. Germline V gene lookup returns CDR1 LNHNV and CDR2 YYDKDF (reference sequence). Looking up the rest from reference TRBV15 and TRBJ2-1 gives the full variable domain: DAMVIQNPRYQVTQFGKPVTLSCSQTLNHNVMYWYQQKSSQAPKLLFHYYDKDFNNEADTPDNFQSRRPNTSFCFLDIRSPGLGDTAMYLCATSRDRGRFYNEQFFGPGTRLTVL.

Turning to this clone: This sample also contains other DNA sequences that code for the same CDR3. The V and J genes are TRBV9 and TRBJ2-2, with D hard to call. V lost 0 bases to trimming and J lost 1 base, with 7 bases between them. This CDR3 has 15 residues. Per the germline V gene, CDR1 is SGDLS and CDR2 is YYNGEE. CDR3 in DNA: TGTGCCAGCAGCGTAGTCCCAGGGAACACCGGGGAGCTGTTTTTT. Protein product: CASSVVPGNTGELFF. The full variable domain, with the rest looked up from reference TRBV9 and TRBJ2-2, is DSGVTQTPKHLITATGQRVTLRCSPRSGDLSVYWYQQSLDQGLQFLIQYYNGEERAKGNILERFSAQQFPDLHSELNLSSLELGDSALYFCASSVVPGNTGELFFGEGSRLTVL.

This clone showed up just once. The chain carries TRBV7-2 and TRBJ2-7; weak D call: TRBD2 (5 bases). Per germline, CDR1 SGHTA and CDR2 FQGNSA. The length of the CDR3 is 11 residues. Trimming cost V 6 bases and J 2 bases, with 5 bases left between them. The CDR3 bases are TGTGCCAGCAGGGAGGCCTACGAGCAGTACTTC. This codes for CASREAYEQYF. Drawing the rest from reference TRBV7-2 and TRBJ2-7, the complete variable domain is GAGVSQSPSNKVTEKGKDVELRCDPISGHTALYWYRQSLGQGLEFLIYFQGNSAPDKSGLPSDRFSAERTGGSVSTLTIQRTQQEDSAVYLCASREAYEQYFGPGTRLTVT.

The chain couples TRBV9 to TRBJ1-1; D unclear. Trimming stripped 4 bases from V and 4 bases from J, with 8 bases between. Germline loops: CDR1 SGDLS, CDR2 YYNGEE. CDR3 size: 12 residues. CDR3 in DNA: TGTGCCAGCAGCAACCGTGGCACTGAAGCTTTCTTT. Its protein product is CASSNRGTEAFF. The full variable domain, completed using reference TRBV9 and TRBJ1-1, is DSGVTQTPKHLITATGQRVTLRCSPRSGDLSVYWYQQSLDQGLQFLIQYYNGEERAKGNILERFSAQQFPDLHSELNLSSLELGDSALYFCASSNRGTEAFFGQGTRLTVV.